The rows below give T cell receptor beta chains drawn from one sample of a study of blood T cell repertoires in COVID-19. Produced via immunoSEQ multiplex PCR; TCRdb's table is partial and in-frame only. The table includes around 250,000 clones, about nine tenths detected once. The specimen was PBMCs or T cells enriched from blood (not recorded which). The source of these receptors is a woman aged 40 to 50 with acute COVID-19. The CDR3 runs from the conserved cysteine through the conserved F or W. A D gene is named only where the DNA matches it firmly. Rows may omit the clone size; those that give it use once, few, many or a size class.

v_call	clone_size	j_call	d_call	cdr3_aa	cdr3_nt
TRBV2	NA	TRBJ2-3	NA	CASSGLAEGTDTQYF	TGTGCCAGCAGTGGTCTGGCGGAGGGCACAGATACGCAGTATTTT
TRBV11-2	few	TRBJ2-3	TRBD2	CASSLQREAGNTQYF	TGTGCCAGCAGCCTTCAGCGGGAGGCGGGGAATACGCAGTATTTT
TRBV19	NA	TRBJ2-1	NA	CASKFGAHGSYNEQFF	TGTGCCAGTAAGTTTGGAGCGCATGGCTCCTACAATGAGCAGTTCTTC
TRBV6-1	NA	TRBJ1-4	NA	CASSERWGLFLAEKLFF	TGTGCCAGCAGTGAAAGATGGGGGCTCTTCCTTGCTGAAAAACTGTTTTTT
TRBV7-8	NA	TRBJ1-4	TRBD1	CASSPGGTVGEKLFF	TGTGCCAGCAGTCCCGGCGGGACAGTTGGTGAAAAACTGTTTTTT
TRBV28	NA	TRBJ1-1	TRBD1	CASRFPDRGTEAFF	TGTGCCAGCAGATTCCCGGACAGGGGGACTGAAGCTTTCTTT
TRBV7-2	NA	TRBJ2-2	TRBD2	CASSLHPRFGTSVRGELFF	TGTGCCAGCAGCTTACACCCACGATTTGGGACTAGCGTTCGAGGGGAGCTGTTTTTT
TRBV7-2	few	TRBJ1-1	NA	CASSFNGGYTEAFF	TGTGCCAGCAGCTTCAACGGGGGGTACACTGAAGCTTTCTTT
TRBV12-3/TRBV12-4	NA	TRBJ1-5	TRBD1	CASSRDSEQPQHF	TGTGCCAGCAGTCGGGACAGTGAGCAGCCCCAGCATTTT
TRBV5-6	NA	TRBJ2-1	TRBD2	CASSPPGTSGSWLTNEQFF	TGTGCCAGCAGTCCCCCCGGGACTAGCGGGAGCTGGCTAACGAATGAGCAGTTCTTC
TRBV19	few	TRBJ2-1	NA	CASSTPLGILNEQFF	TGTGCCAGTAGTACCCCACTCGGGATACTCAATGAGCAGTTCTTC
TRBV5-4	NA	TRBJ1-1	NA	CASSTPGTFINTEAFF	TGTGCCAGCAGTACCCCAGGGACATTCATTAACACTGAAGCTTTCTTT
TRBV10-1	NA	TRBJ1-3	NA	CASSASLTESSGNTIYF	TGCGCCAGCAGTGCATCGTTGACGGAGAGCTCTGGAAACACCATATATTTT
TRBV5-6	NA	TRBJ2-2	TRBD2	CASSLKGLVKTGELFF	TGTGCCAGCAGCTTGAAGGGACTAGTCAAAACCGGGGAGCTGTTTTTT
TRBV10-2	NA	TRBJ1-5	NA	CASSDIGRGVYPQHF	TGCGCCAGCAGTGATATTGGTCGGGGAGTTTATCCCCAGCATTTT
TRBV14	NA	TRBJ2-1	TRBD2	CASSRLAGVSNEQFF	TGTGCCAGCAGCCGGCTAGCGGGAGTAAGCAATGAGCAGTTCTTC
TRBV27	NA	TRBJ2-7	NA	CASSSKLASYEQYF	TGTGCCAGCAGTTCGAAACTAGCCTCCTACGAGCAGTACTTC
TRBV7-6	NA	TRBJ2-7	NA	CASSRGGPELYEQYF	TGTGCCAGCAGTCGAGGAGGTCCGGAGCTCTACGAGCAGTACTTC
TRBV4-3	NA	TRBJ2-2	TRBD1	CASSPDRGRGTGELFF	TGCGCCAGCAGCCCGGACAGGGGGCGTGGCACCGGGGAGCTGTTTTTT
TRBV6-1	NA	TRBJ2-1	TRBD2	CASSEWLLGLAGGRHNEQFF	TGTGCCAGCAGTGAATGGTTGCTGGGACTAGCGGGAGGGAGGCACAATGAGCAGTTCTTC
TRBV9	NA	TRBJ2-3	NA	CASSPHSTDTDTQYF	TGTGCCAGCAGCCCCCACAGTACGGACACAGATACGCAGTATTTT
TRBV10-3	NA	TRBJ2-7	NA	CAISVTGSSYEQYF	TGTGCCATCAGTGTGACAGGTAGCTCCTACGAGCAGTACTTC
TRBV14	NA	TRBJ2-1	TRBD2	CASSQPPGLAGRSYNEQFF	TGTGCCAGCAGCCAACCGCCGGGACTAGCGGGAAGGTCCTACAATGAGCAGTTCTTC
TRBV7-9	NA	TRBJ2-5	TRBD2	CASSGGLAGQETQYF	TGTGCCAGCAGCGGAGGACTAGCGGGACAAGAGACCCAGTACTTC
TRBV19	NA	TRBJ1-2	NA	CASSTHNRYLGYTF	TGTGCCAGTAGTACTCACAACAGGTATTTGGGCTACACCTTC
TRBV19	NA	TRBJ2-5	NA	CASRQGSVAETQYF	TGTGCCAGTAGGCAGGGGTCAGTTGCAGAGACCCAGTACTTC
TRBV27	NA	TRBJ2-3	NA	CASRLQGTDTQYF	TGTGCCAGCAGGCTCCAGGGGACAGATACGCAGTATTTT
TRBV18	NA	TRBJ1-3	TRBD1	CASSPPTGTGVAGNTIYF	TGTGCCAGCTCACCCCCGACCGGGACAGGGGTTGCCGGAAACACCATATATTTT
TRBV30	NA	TRBJ2-1	TRBD2	CAWRTSGYNEQFF	TGTGCCTGGAGGACTAGCGGTTACAATGAGCAGTTCTTC
TRBV7-8	NA	TRBJ2-3	TRBD2	CASSLQWGGDTQYF	TGTGCCAGCAGCTTACAGTGGGGGGGTGATACGCAGTATTTT
TRBV7-3	NA	TRBJ2-3	TRBD2	CASSLPLGSGDPDTQYF	TGTGCCAGCAGCTTACCCCTGGGGAGCGGGGACCCAGATACGCAGTATTTT
TRBV5-4	NA	TRBJ1-1	NA	CASTPKGDRITNTEAFF	TGTGCCAGCACCCCAAAAGGAGACAGGATCACGAACACTGAAGCTTTCTTT
TRBV24-1	NA	TRBJ2-1	TRBD2	CATSDFQTSGRANEQFF	TGTGCCACCAGTGATTTCCAAACTAGCGGGAGAGCCAATGAGCAGTTCTTC
TRBV21-1	NA	TRBJ2-1	NA	CASRQPSGTSGSVSRNEQFF	TGTGCCAGCCGTCAACCTTCCGGGACTAGCGGGAGCGTCAGTCGGAATGAGCAGTTCTTC
TRBV4-1	NA	TRBJ1-2	NA	CASSQARSDYGYTF	TGCGCCAGCAGCCAGGCCAGGTCCGATTATGGCTACACCTTC
TRBV11-2	NA	TRBJ2-1	TRBD2	CASSLGRLAGVYNEQFF	TGTGCCAGCAGCTTAGGCCGACTAGCGGGTGTGTACAATGAGCAGTTCTTC
TRBV13	few	TRBJ1-1	NA	CASSETQSEAFF	TGTGCCAGCAGCGAGACACAGAGTGAAGCTTTCTTT
TRBV5-5	NA	TRBJ1-1	NA	CASSFISRGGAEAFF	TGTGCCAGCAGCTTCATATCCCGGGGAGGCGCTGAAGCTTTCTTT
TRBV24-1	NA	TRBJ2-5	NA	CATSDRLLQETQYF	TGTGCCACCAGTGATCGACTCCTCCAAGAGACCCAGTACTTC
TRBV11-3	NA	TRBJ1-3	NA	CASSPYRAPGNTIYF	TGTGCCAGCAGCCCGTACAGGGCCCCTGGAAACACCATATATTTT
TRBV28	NA	TRBJ1-5	NA	CASSLSYQPQHF	TGTGCCAGCAGTTTATCATATCAGCCCCAGCATTTT
TRBV6-2/TRBV6-3	NA	TRBJ1-2	NA	CASSYSIGGYGYTF	TGTGCCAGCAGTTACTCGATTGGAGGCTATGGCTACACCTTC
TRBV15	once	TRBJ2-2	TRBD2	CATSRDLAGGPGELFF	TGTGCCACCAGCAGAGATCTAGCGGGAGGGCCCGGGGAGCTGTTTTTT
TRBV7-2	NA	TRBJ1-1	TRBD1	CASSAQLTGGNTEAFF	TGTGCCAGCAGCGCCCAATTGACAGGGGGCAACACTGAAGCTTTCTTT
TRBV9	NA	TRBJ1-2	NA	CASSVLPGDYGYTF	TGTGCCAGCAGCGTACTCCCCGGAGATTATGGCTACACCTTC
TRBV11-2	NA	TRBJ1-3	NA	CASSPEGQPGNTIYF	TGTGCCAGCAGCCCGGAGGGGCAGCCTGGAAACACCATATATTTT
TRBV9	NA	TRBJ1-3	TRBD1	CASSPGLRTGGNTIYF	TGTGCCAGCAGCCCAGGATTGCGGACAGGGGGAAACACCATATATTTT
TRBV29-1	few	TRBJ1-1	NA	CSGRDVNTEAFF	TGCAGCGGGCGGGACGTGAACACTGAAGCTTTCTTT
TRBV9	NA	TRBJ2-1	NA	CASSVGQEVSYNEQFF	TGTGCCAGCAGCGTAGGACAGGAGGTCTCCTACAATGAGCAGTTCTTC
TRBV18	NA	TRBJ1-3	NA	CASSPEGDTIYF	TGTGCCAGCTCCCCTGAGGGGGACACCATATATTTT
TRBV6-5	once	TRBJ1-2	NA	CASSYSEGLQGYTF	TGTGCCAGCAGTTACTCAGAGGGTCTCCAGGGCTACACCTTC
TRBV4-1	NA	TRBJ2-3	NA	CASSQQFTPENTQYF	TGCGCCAGCAGCCAACAATTTACTCCCGAGAATACGCAGTATTTT
TRBV2	NA	TRBJ1-5	NA	CASRGTNLGQPQHF	TGTGCCAGCAGGGGGACAAACTTAGGTCAGCCCCAGCATTTT
TRBV2	NA	TRBJ1-2	TRBD1	CASSLDRNYGYTF	TGTGCCAGCAGCTTGGACAGGAACTATGGCTACACCTTC
TRBV7-3	NA	TRBJ1-1	TRBD1	CASSSDRDTEAFF	TGTGCCAGCAGCTCCGACAGGGACACTGAAGCTTTCTTT
TRBV19	NA	TRBJ2-2	TRBD1	CASSRDRDYTGELFF	TGTGCCAGTAGCAGGGACAGGGACTACACCGGGGAGCTGTTTTTT